The 32 T cell receptor beta chains in this list originate from one sample, sequenced in a study of cytomegalovirus exposure and HLA in healthy donors. PCR employed 60 Vbeta and 13 Jbeta primers. TCRdb's copy holds only in-frame clones and misses some; the assay was immunoSEQ multiplex PCR. The data contain some 210,000 clones, roughly 81% of them singletons. Material: PBMCs. These receptors all stem from a woman aged 25 to 39 in good health and CMV-seropositive.

A few counts support this clone. The J gene is TRBJ2-1, the V gene TRBV9; D perhaps matches TRBD1 (6 bases). Trimming left V 0 bases short and J 5 bases short, with 18 bases between. The V gene's germline CDR1 is SGDLS and CDR2 YYNGEE. The CDR3 is 17 amino acids. CDR3: CASSVGLLWGPDNEQFF. The CDR3 nucleotides read TGTGCCAGCAGCGTAGGCCTCTTGTGGGGGCCCGACAATGAGCAGTTCTTC.

This clone appeared a few times. This rearrangement joins TRBV11-2 to TRBJ1-6; D is unresolved. The germline gives CDR1 SGHAT, CDR2 FQNNGV. With 3 bases removed from V and 5 bases from J, the gap between germline ends came to 11 bases. There are 15 residues in the CDR3. CDR3 residues: CASSLLGPNNSPLHF. CDR3 nucleotides: TGTGCCAGCAGCTTGTTGGGCCCCAATAATTCACCCCTCCACTTT.

The chain recombines TRBV7-2 with TRBJ1-1, with D possibly matching TRBD1 (5 bases). The germline V gene encodes CDR1 SGHTA and CDR2 FQGNSA. This CDR3 has 15 amino acids. V lost 3 bases, J lost 1 base, and 12 bases lay in between. The CDR3 DNA is TGTGCCAGCAGCTTGGGGCTGGCGAGGAACACTGAAGCTTTCTTT. Translating it yields CASSLGLARNTEAFF.

The V and J genes are TRBV6-5 and TRBJ2-1, with unresolved D. Per the germline V gene, CDR1 is MNHEY and CDR2 is SVGAGI. The CDR3 sequence is 11 residues long. V lost 7 bases and J 9 bases, leaving 10 bases between the germline ends. CDR3 residues: CASTRDSEQFF. CDR3 coding DNA: TGTGCCAGCACTAGAGATAGTGAGCAGTTCTTC.

The chain carries TRBV28 and TRBJ1-1; weak D call: TRBD1 (5 bases). Germline V gives CDR1 MDHEN, CDR2 SYDVKM. The V end lost 6 bases, the J end lost 5 bases, and 10 bases lay between the germline ends. CDR3 length: 12 residues. The CDR3: CASRKGRTEAFF. CDR3 in DNA: TGTGCCAGCAGAAAGGGGAGGACTGAAGCTTTCTTT.

The chain joins TRBV19 to TRBJ1-5; 7 nucleotides match TRBD1. CDR3 length: 17 amino acids. J gave up 0 bases and V 7 bases, and 12 bases lay outside the gene matches. Germline-derived CDR1 and CDR2 are LNHDA and SQIVND (reference sequence). CDR3: CASTGQAQPYSNQPQHF. Here the CDR3 DNA reads TGTGCCAGTACCGGACAGGCGCAACCGTATAGCAATCAGCCCCAGCATTTT.

This clone was picked up a small number of times. The chain couples TRBV10-3 to TRBJ1-5; tentatively, D is TRBD1 (5 bases). Trimming removed 10 bases at V and 0 bases at J, with 13 bases between. Germline V gene sequence: CDR1 ENHRY, CDR2 SYGVKD. This CDR3 is built from 14 residues. CDR3 bases: TGTGCCACCCAGGGAACTTATAGCAATCAGCCCCAGCATTTT. It yields the protein CATQGTYSNQPQHF.

The rearrangement joins TRBV7-3 to TRBJ2-1; D unclear. V lost 3 bases, J lost 0 bases, and 15 bases lay in between. The CDR3 totals 17 residues. Germline V gene lookup returns CDR1 SGHTA and CDR2 FQGTGA. The CDR3 nucleotides are TGTGCCAGCAGCTTTGGTCTAGGCTATAGCTCCTACAATGAGCAGTTCTTC. Protein: CASSFGLGYSSYNEQFF.

The rearrangement uses TRBV7-8 and TRBJ1-1; D gene unclear. Trimming stripped 3 bases from V and 5 bases from J, with 13 bases between. Germline values: CDR1 SGHVS, CDR2 FQNEAQ. The CDR3 sequence is 14 residues long. The CDR3 bases are TGTGCCAGCAGCTTCTTGAGGGAGAGTACTGAAGCTTTCTTT. Protein sequence: CASSFLRESTEAFF.

The chain combines TRBV19 with TRBJ2-7; 7 nucleotides line up with TRBD1. Per the germline V gene, CDR1 is LNHDA and CDR2 is SQIVND (reference sequence). This CDR3 has 15 amino acids. Trimming removed 5 bases from V and 3 bases from J; junction bases left unmatched: 10. The CDR3 reads CASSPGQKAIYEQYF. The CDR3 DNA follows: TGTGCCAGTAGTCCGGGACAGAAAGCCATCTACGAGCAGTACTTC.

The V and J genes are TRBV28 and TRBJ2-7, with TRBD1 matching 8 bases. The CDR3 contains 13 residues. Germline V gene data show CDR1 as MDHEN and CDR2 as SYDVKM. V shed 10 bases, J shed 2 bases, and the junction held 7 bases outside the gene matches. The DNA of the CDR3 is TGTGCCATTAAGGACAGGGCCCCCTACGAGCAGTACTTC. Translation: CAIKDRAPYEQYF.

The genes are TRBV5-8 and TRBJ1-5; 9 bases are a match to TRBD1. The CDR3 covers 15 residues. Germline CDR1 and CDR2: SGHTS and YDEGEE. V dropped 2 bases and J dropped 7; count of bases not matched to a gene: 7. This CDR3 reads CASSFWDRALQPQHF. CDR3 coding DNA: TGTGCCAGCAGCTTTTGGGACAGGGCCCTGCAGCCCCAGCATTTT. The full variable domain, with the rest looked up from reference TRBV5-8 and TRBJ1-5, is EAGVTQSPTHLIKTRGQQATLRCSPISGHTSVYWYQQALGLGLQFLLWYDEGEERNRGNFPPRFSGRQFPNYSSELNVNALELEDSALYLCASSFWDRALQPQHFGDGTRLSIL.

The chain couples TRBV7-8 to TRBJ1-1; D possibly corresponds to TRBD1 (6 bases). Per the germline V gene, CDR1 is SGHVS and CDR2 is FQNEAQ. V lost 2 bases to trimming and J lost 5 bases, with 15 bases between them. This CDR3 has 15 amino acids. The CDR3 sequence is CASSLYRVVETEAFF. CDR3 nucleotides: TGTGCCAGCAGCTTATACAGGGTTGTTGAGACTGAAGCTTTCTTT.

The rearrangement uses TRBV6-6 and TRBJ2-7; 7 nucleotides align to TRBD1. Germline lookup yields CDR1 MNHNY and CDR2 SVGAGI (reference sequence). Losses at the gene ends were 5 bases for V and 0 bases for J; bases not matched to a gene: 7. CDR3 length: 15 amino acids. CDR3 in DNA: TGTGCCAGCAGTGCTCGGACAGGACGCTCCTACGAGCAGTACTTC. It yields the protein CASSARTGRSYEQYF.

The V call is TRBV23-1, the J call TRBJ1-6; the D gene is possibly TRBD1 (6 bases). TRBV23-1 is filed as an ORF, its function uncertain. The V gene lost 2 bases and the J gene lost 7 bases, with 21 bases spanning the gap. The CDR3 covers 18 residues. The CDR3 nucleotides read TGCGCCAGCAGTCAACAAACAGGGAAAAGAAAAGAAAATTCACCCCTCCACTTT. Encoded protein: CASSQQTGKRKENSPLHF.

Concerning this clone itself: A junction boundary mismatches the germline segment, possibly from a read error. The chain combines TRBV2 with TRBJ2-3; 9 nucleotides match TRBD2. This CDR3 contains 13 residues. The germline V gene has CDR1 SNHLY and CDR2 FYNNEI. The CDR3 DNA reads TGTGCCAGCAGTGAAGTTGGGCTAGCGGGGTGGGATTTT. It specifies CASSEVGLAGWDF. Drawing the rest from reference TRBV2 and TRBJ2-3, the complete variable domain is EPEVTQTPSHQVTQMGQEVILRCVPISNHLYFYWYRQILGQKVEFLVSFYNNEISEKSEIFDDQFSVERPDGSNFTLKIRSTKLEDSAMYFCASSEVGLAGWDFGPGTRLTVL.

The CDR3 sequence: CASSEGLATDTQYF. The CDR3, as DNA: TGTGCCAGCAGTGAGGGACTAGCGACAGATACGCAGTATTTT. This chain joins TRBV25-1 and TRBJ2-3; the match to TRBD2 covers 10 bases. Germline V gene data show CDR1 as MGHDK and CDR2 as SYGVNS. CDR3 size: 14 residues. V was clipped by 3 bases and J by 3 bases; unmatched bases: 0.

A word on this clone: This CDR3 is also generated by other DNA sequences in the sample. V is TRBV7-3 and J is TRBJ2-1; 9 bases agree with TRBD1. The V and J ends lost 5 bases and 4 bases, in that order; junction bases with no gene match: 6. Germline V lookup: CDR1 SGHTA, CDR2 FQGTGA. There are 15 residues in the CDR3. The CDR3: CASSVDRGEYNEQFF. The CDR3 bases are TGTGCCAGCAGCGTGGACAGGGGCGAATACAATGAGCAGTTCTTC.

This clone appeared once. The J gene is TRBJ2-5, the V gene TRBV9, with 8 bases fitting TRBD1. With V trimmed by 0 bases and J by 4 bases, 11 bases remained unmatched. Germline V CDR1 and CDR2: SGDLS, YYNGEE. The CDR3 has 17 amino acids. The CDR3 bases are TGTGCCAGCAGCGTAGGGGACAGGTCGCACGTAGGAGAGACCCAGTACTTC. Protein sequence: CASSVGDRSHVGETQYF.

Comment on this clone: This sample also contains other DNA sequences that code for the same CDR3. The chain links TRBV27 to TRBJ2-5; TRBD2 is a possible D gene (5 bases). There are 12 residues in the CDR3. Germline V CDR1 and CDR2: MNHEY, SMNVEV (reference sequence). V lost 3 bases and J 4 bases, leaving 6 bases between the germline ends. Here the CDR3 reads CASSFRGETQYF. CDR3 coding DNA: TGTGCCAGCAGTTTCCGGGGAGAGACCCAGTACTTC.

This clone was recorded once. The chain recombines TRBV28 with TRBJ2-7, with 9 bases lining up with TRBD1. Looked up from germline, CDR1 is MDHEN and CDR2 is SYDVKM. Losses at the gene ends were 5 bases for V and 4 bases for J; bases not matched to a gene: 6. This CDR3 contains 14 residues. The CDR3 is CASSTGQGFYEQYF. CDR3 sequence (DNA): TGTGCCAGCAGTACGGGACAGGGCTTTTACGAGCAGTACTTC.

CDR3 region: CAWSESSRRAFF. For the CDR3, the DNA is TGTGCCTGGAGTGAGAGTTCCCGGCGGGCTTTCTTT. The gene calls are TRBV30 and TRBJ1-1; D gene unclear. From germline, CDR1 is GTSNPN and CDR2 SVGIG (reference sequence). The V end lost 1 base, the J end lost 11 bases, and 14 bases lay between the germline ends. There are 12 residues in the CDR3.

The rearrangement uses TRBV6-1 and TRBJ2-7; TRBD2 might be the D (5 bases). V was shortened by 4 bases and J by 3 bases, with 25 bases between the two germline ends. This CDR3 has 18 residues. Germline values: CDR1 MNHNS, CDR2 SASEGT. This chain's CDR3 is CASSGMGFPDSRYYEQYF. CDR3 DNA: TGTGCCAGCAGTGGCATGGGATTCCCGGACTCCCGATACTACGAGCAGTACTTC.

This chain links TRBV5-1 with TRBJ2-7; D is unclear. Trimming removed 0 bases from V and 0 bases from J, with 13 bases in between. Germline values: CDR1 SGHRS, CDR2 YFSETQ. The CDR3 totals 16 residues. CDR3: CASSLARPPSSYEQYF. In DNA form, the CDR3 reads TGCGCCAGCAGCTTGGCCCGCCCCCCGAGCTCCTACGAGCAGTACTTC. Together with reference TRBV5-1 and TRBJ2-7, the CDR3 gives the full variable domain: KAGVTQTPRYLIKTRGQQVTLSCSPISGHRSVSWYQQTPGQGLQFLFEYFSETQRNKGNFPGRFSGRQFSNSRSEMNVSTLELGDSALYLCASSLARPPSSYEQYFGPGTRLTVT.

The chain is built from TRBV30 and TRBJ1-6; D is unresolved. CDR1 is GTSNPN and CDR2 is SVGIG in the germline V gene (reference sequence). The V end lost 0 bases, the J end lost 13 bases, and 13 bases lay between the germline ends. The CDR3 spans 13 residues. The chain's CDR3 is CAWSVPGSEPLHF. In DNA, the CDR3 is TGTGCCTGGAGTGTACCTGGTTCTGAGCCCCTCCACTTT.

The rearrangement joins TRBV28 to TRBJ2-7; D is unclear. Trimming pared 3 bases from V and 2 bases from J, leaving 14 bases between. CDR1 and CDR2 (germline): MDHEN, SYDVKM. This CDR3 contains 15 residues. Here the CDR3 reads CASSFSPRRAYEQYF. The CDR3 bases are TGTGCCAGCAGTTTCTCCCCCCGCCGAGCCTACGAGCAGTACTTC.

CDR3: CASSQDFDRLNTEAFF. The CDR3, as DNA: TGCGCCAGCAGCCAAGATTTTGACAGACTGAACACTGAAGCTTTCTTT. This chain connects TRBV4-3 to TRBJ1-1; perhaps TRBD1 as D (5 bases). The germline V gene encodes CDR1 LGHNA and CDR2 YSLEER. V lost 0 bases and J lost 0, with 11 bases in between. The CDR3 runs 16 residues.

This chain joins TRBV11-2 and TRBJ2-7; the match to TRBD1 covers 7 bases. The germline CDR1 and CDR2 sequences are SGHAT and FQNNGV. V trimming: 3 bases; J trimming: 13 bases; junction bases outside the gene matches: 15. The CDR3 length is 14 residues. The DNA for the CDR3 is TGTGCCAGCAGCTTTTACCCGGGACAGAACCTCTTTTACTTC. Translation gives CASSFYPGQNLFYF.

The chain recombines TRBV5-1 with TRBJ2-5; perhaps TRBD2 as D (5 bases). V was cut by 0 bases and J by 5 bases, with 14 bases left in between. The CDR3 spans 15 residues. Germline loops: CDR1 SGHRS, CDR2 YFSETQ. In DNA, the CDR3 is TGCGCCAGCAGCTTGGGACCCGGGAATCGCGAGACCCAGTACTTC. Protein sequence: CASSLGPGNRETQYF.

The table lists this clone with a few counts. The CDR3, as DNA: TGTGCCAGCAGCCAGGGGGTAAGACAACCCGGGGAGCTGTTTTTT. It yields the protein CASSQGVRQPGELFF. V is TRBV9 and J is TRBJ2-2, with 7 bases identical to TRBD1. Germline CDR1 reads SGDLS; CDR2 reads YYNGEE. Unmatched junction bases numbered 9, after V lost 4 bases and J lost 6 bases. This CDR3 is built from 15 residues. Based on the CDR3 plus reference TRBV9 and TRBJ2-2, the full variable domain is DSGVTQTPKHLITATGQRVTLRCSPRSGDLSVYWYQQSLDQGLQFLIQYYNGEERAKGNILERFSAQQFPDLHSELNLSSLELGDSALYFCASSQGVRQPGELFFGEGSRLTVL.

This clone was seen a single time. The rearrangement links TRBV7-2 to TRBJ1-4; D perhaps matches TRBD1 (5 bases). V was shortened by 5 bases and J by 4 bases, with 11 bases between the two germline ends. The CDR3 length is 14 residues. Germline V gene lookup returns CDR1 SGHTA and CDR2 FQGNSA. DNA of the CDR3: TGTGCCAGCAGCCCCACAGGAGTTAATGAAAAACTGTTTTTT. Amino acid sequence: CASSPTGVNEKLFF.

This clone has only a few counts. The chain has TRBV6-5 and TRBJ1-1; D not resolved. CDR1 MNHEY and CDR2 SVGAGI come from the germline V gene. The CDR3 runs to 13 residues. V was trimmed by 6 bases and J by 4 bases, leaving 12 bases between them. Here the CDR3 reads CASRPEGATEAFF. CDR3 DNA sequence: TGTGCCAGCAGGCCCGAGGGTGCCACTGAAGCTTTCTTT.